The 21 T cell receptor beta chains in this list originate from one sample, sequenced in a study of shared clonotypes between healthy human individuals. The data were produced by immunoSEQ multiplex PCR, yet TCRdb's version contains in-frame clones alone and is incomplete. The data contain about 1 million clones, around 74% of them singletons. The sample taken for sequencing was memory CD4+ T cells sorted from blood. Stated subset: CD45RA-negative fraction. The receptors stem from a man aged 18-30 years in good health.

The chain links TRBV5-6 to TRBJ1-1; D is uncertain. V shed 7 bases and J shed 3 bases, with 10 bases lying between them. Germline V gene sequence: CDR1 SGHDT, CDR2 YYEEEE. The CDR3 runs to 12 residues. CDR3: CASGKVYTEAFF. DNA for the CDR3: TGTGCCAGCGGGAAGGTCTACACTGAAGCTTTCTTT.

CDR3 protein: CASSLVGQSYEQYF. In DNA, the CDR3 is TGTGCCAGCAGCTTGGTAGGACAGTCCTACGAGCAGTACTTC. V usage is TRBV5-4 and J usage is TRBJ2-7; D perhaps matches TRBD1 (6 bases). This CDR3 spans 14 amino acids. Trimming took off 0 bases at V and 1 base at J, with 8 bases between the two ends. Looked up from germline, CDR1 is SGHNT and CDR2 is YYREEE (reference sequence).

The CDR3 region is CASNPAGLNTGELFF. The CDR3 bases are TGTGCCAGCAATCCTGCAGGGCTTAACACCGGGGAGCTGTTTTTT. The chain combines TRBV6-1 with TRBJ2-2; TRBD1 might be the D (5 bases). The CDR3 runs 15 residues. V dropped 7 bases and J dropped 2 bases, with 14 bases sitting between them. Germline CDR1 is MNHNS and CDR2 is SASEGT.

The rearrangement links TRBV30 to TRBJ1-5, with D hard to call. Germline CDR1 and CDR2: GTSNPN and SVGIG (reference sequence). This CDR3 is built from 13 residues. V lost 4 bases and J lost 4, with 11 bases in between. CDR3 in DNA: TGTGCCTGGACCAGCAGTGTGAATCAGCCCCAGCATTTT. The encoded protein is CAWTSSVNQPQHF.

This rearrangement joins TRBV21-1 to TRBJ2-2; the D call TRBD1 from the table was never checked on the DNA. TRBV21-1 is termed a pseudogene. The CDR3 covers 15 residues. The CDR3 here is CASSFAGVGTGELFF. Written as DNA, the CDR3 is TGTGCCAGCAGCTTCGCAGGGGTAGGCACCGGGGAGCTGTTTTTT.

V usage is TRBV5-6 and J usage is TRBJ1-6; D is undetermined. Trimming pared 1 base from V and 5 bases from J, leaving 7 bases between. This CDR3 region has 14 residues. Germline V gene lookup returns CDR1 SGHDT and CDR2 YYEEEE. CDR3 amino acids: CASSLWENNSPLHF. In DNA form, the CDR3 reads TGTGCCAGCAGCTTGTGGGAGAATAATTCACCCCTCCACTTT.

On this clone itself: An end of the junction differs from the germline gene, which may be a read error. V usage is TRBV7-7 and J usage is TRBJ2-3; 7 nucleotides match TRBD2. This CDR3 comprises 15 residues. CDR1 is SSHAT and CDR2 is FNYEAQ in the germline V gene (reference sequence). CDR3 sequence (DNA): TGTGCTAGCACCATTGGGGGGGTCCCCACAGATACGCAGTATTTT. Amino acids: CASTIGGVPTDTQYF.

With regard to this clone: A read error may explain this, as a much larger clone is one base away. Other DNA sequences of this sample code for an identical CDR3. This chain uses TRBV6-5 with TRBJ1-1; D gene uncertain. V gave up 0 bases and J gave up 2 bases, with 4 bases separating them. Germline V gene lookup returns CDR1 MNHEY and CDR2 SVGAGI. CDR3 size: 13 residues. The CDR3 sequence: CASSYSTNTEAFF. CDR3 sequence (DNA): TGTGCCAGCAGTTACTCGACCAACACTGAAGCTTTCTTT.

In its sample, this clone was seen once. The gene calls are TRBV5-1 and TRBJ2-2; 7 bases match TRBD2. The CDR3 covers 14 residues. J was trimmed by 6 bases and V by 0 bases; bases with no gene match: 2. Per germline, CDR1 SGHRS and CDR2 YFSETQ. CDR3 coding DNA: TGCGCCAGCAGCTTGGATGGGGGGGCCGGGGAGCTGTTTTTT. It translates to CASSLDGGAGELFF.

This clone showed up just once. This sequence joins TRBV28 and TRBJ2-5, with D unresolved. The CDR3 runs to 11 residues. V dropped 2 bases and J dropped 6 bases, with 4 bases sitting between them. Germline V gene sequence: CDR1 MDHEN, CDR2 SYDVKM. This CDR3 is CASSLRQTQYF. As DNA, the CDR3 is TGTGCCAGCAGTTTAAGGCAGACCCAGTACTTC.

CDR3 sequence: CAAEGGQGSGTQYF. CDR3 DNA: TGTGCCGCCGAGGGTGGACAGGGGTCGGGGACCCAGTACTTC. V usage is TRBV7-6 and J usage is TRBJ2-5; TRBD1 agrees at 9 bases. Germline CDR1 is SGHVS and CDR2 is FNYEAQ. The ends lost 11 bases at V and 7 bases at J; junction bases unmatched: 14. The length of the CDR3 is 14 residues. Together with reference TRBV7-6 and TRBJ2-5, the CDR3 gives the full variable domain: GAGVSQSPRYKVTKRGQDVALRCDPISGHVSLYWYRQALGQGPEFLTYFNYEAQQDKSGLPNDRFSAERPEGSISTLTIQRTEQRDSAMYRCAAEGGQGSGTQYFGPGTRLLVL.

The CDR3 nucleotides are TGCGCCAGCAGCGCACCGGGACAGGGTTCCTACGAGCAGTACTTC. It yields the protein CASSAPGQGSYEQYF. J is TRBJ2-7 and V is TRBV5-1, with 9 positions matching TRBD1. The germline V gene encodes CDR1 SGHRS and CDR2 YFSETQ. The ends lost 4 bases at V and 1 base at J; junction bases unmatched: 6. The CDR3 has 15 amino acids.

This clone was seen more than once but under ten times. V and J are TRBV5-1 and TRBJ1-1; TRBD1 matches 7 bases. The CDR3 consists of 16 residues. Trimming removed 3 bases from V and 6 bases from J; junction bases left unmatched: 14. The germline CDR1 and CDR2 sequences are SGHRS and YFSETQ. The CDR3 loop is CASSSTSGQLNSEAFF. The CDR3 nucleotides are TGCGCCAGCAGCTCCACCTCGGGACAGTTGAATTCTGAAGCTTTCTTT.

The rearrangement joins TRBV19 to TRBJ2-5; 8 bases are shared with TRBD2. The CDR3 runs 14 residues. Germline CDR1 LNHDA, CDR2 SQIVND (reference sequence). The V segment lost 7 bases and the J segment 5 bases; nucleotides outside the gene matches: 9. CDR3: CASNPSGGLETQYF. CDR3 nucleotide sequence: TGTGCCAGTAACCCAAGCGGGGGCTTGGAGACCCAGTACTTC.

The table lists this clone with a count of one. The CDR3 here is CASSLLAGVYEQFF. Here the CDR3 DNA reads TGTGCCAGCAGCTTACTAGCGGGGGTTTATGAGCAGTTCTTC. V usage is TRBV7-2 and J usage is TRBJ2-1; 10 bases agree with TRBD2. Trimming took 2 bases from V and 8 from J; bases not matched to a gene: 3. CDR3 size: 14 residues. CDR1 is SGHTA, CDR2 FQGNSA, per germline.

The chain links TRBV9 to TRBJ2-2; no definite D call. Germline-derived CDR1 and CDR2 are SGDLS and YYNGEE. The CDR3 runs 14 residues. V shed 4 bases and J shed 3 bases, with 10 bases lying between them. CDR3 coding DNA: TGTGCCAGCAGCCCCCCGACGGACACCGGGGAGCTGTTTTTT. It translates to CASSPPTDTGELFF.

The genes are TRBV6-1 and TRBJ2-7, with 10 bases that match TRBD2. The CDR3 is 14 amino acids. Trimming at V came to 6 bases and at J to 5 bases, leaving 7 bases not matched to a gene. Germline V gives CDR1 MNHNS, CDR2 SASEGT. CDR3 loop: CASSPLAGANEQYF. CDR3 coding DNA: TGTGCCAGCAGCCCTCTAGCGGGAGCGAACGAGCAGTACTTC.

This clone was picked up one time. The sample holds other DNA sequences that translate to the same CDR3. The gene calls are TRBV29-1 and TRBJ1-5; D might be TRBD1 (5 bases). The germline CDR1 and CDR2 sequences are SQVTM and ANQGSEA. The CDR3 covers 13 residues. The V gene lost 4 bases and the J gene lost 6 bases, with 13 bases spanning the gap. The DNA of the CDR3 is TGCAGCGTTGGGCCCGGTGGGGGTCAGCCCCAGCATTTT. It codes for CSVGPGGGQPQHF.

The CDR3 DNA sequence: TGTGCCAGCAGCCTCACATCCGCCGGCACAGATACGCAGTATTTT. Translated, it gives CASSLTSAGTDTQYF. The chain joins TRBV7-2 to TRBJ2-3; no definite D call. The V and J ends lost 5 bases and 1 base respectively, with 13 bases between them. Germline V gene lookup returns CDR1 SGHTA and CDR2 FQGNSA. CDR3 size: 15 residues. The variable domain in full, completed from reference TRBV7-2 and TRBJ2-3, reads GAGVSQSPSNKVTEKGKDVELRCDPISGHTALYWYRQSLGQGLEFLIYFQGNSAPDKSGLPSDRFSAERTGGSVSTLTIQRTQQEDSAVYLCASSLTSAGTDTQYFGPGTRLTVL.

The CDR3 here is CASSPPGERNTIYF. The DNA of the CDR3 is TGTGCCAGCAGTCCTCCAGGGGAAAGAAACACCATATATTTT. The chain is built from TRBV2 and TRBJ1-3; TRBD1 is a possible D gene (6 bases). V was cut by 5 bases and J by 5 bases, with 13 bases left in between. The CDR3 is made up of 14 amino acids. Per the germline V gene, CDR1 is SNHLY and CDR2 is FYNNEI. The full variable domain, in which reference TRBV2 and TRBJ1-3 provide the parts outside the CDR3, is EPEVTQTPSHQVTQMGQEVILRCVPISNHLYFYWYRQILGQKVEFLVSFYNNEISEKSEIFDDQFSVERPDGSNFTLKIRSTKLEDSAMYFCASSPPGERNTIYFGEGSWLTVV.

This clone was seen a handful of times. The chain combines TRBV7-9 with TRBJ1-4, with 7 bases fitting TRBD1. The CDR3 length is 14 residues. V shed 5 bases and J 5 bases; nucleotides not matched to a gene: 5. Germline lookup yields CDR1 SEHNR and CDR2 FQNEAQ (reference sequence). CDR3 region: CASSEGQRNEKLFF. DNA for the CDR3: TGTGCCAGCAGCGAGGGACAGAGGAATGAAAAACTGTTTTTT.